This TCR beta chain was documented in a study of cytomegalovirus exposure and HLA in healthy donors. On the study more broadly: HLA-typed donors were the source of approximately 85 million unique TCRs held in an early data release. Overall study results and limits: According to a later analysis, donors in an Asian-associated ancestry cluster reportedly had fewer N-insertions than the roughly 670-donor mean.

The PCR contained 60 Vbeta and 13 Jbeta primers. Sequencing was performed with immunoSEQ multiplex PCR; in TCRdb, only in-frame clones are kept and a portion is missing. This sample's table has just over 200,000 clones. Germline-derived CDR1 and CDR2 are MNHEY and SVGAGI. The CDR3 sequence is 15 residues long. Trimming took 2 bases from V and 4 from J; bases not matched to a gene: 6. Worth noting for this clone: Its antigen is undetermined.

The V and J genes are TRBV6-5 and TRBJ2-7, with 9 nucleotides matching TRBD1. The TCR comes from a girl between 2 and 10 years old in good health and CMV-seropositive. The sample consisted of PBMCs. CDR3: CASSYVAQGAYEQYF. The CDR3 DNA reads TGTGCCAGCAGTTACGTCGCACAGGGGGCGTACGAGCAGTACTTC.